This T cell receptor (beta chain) was obtained from a study of OX40 agonist ivuxolimab in advanced cancers. Libraries were prepared by immunoSEQ multiplex PCR; TCRdb keeps only in-frame clonotypes and omits some of them. In the table there are around 83,000 clones, 75% to 95% of which are singletons. There are 14 residues in the CDR3. Germline V gene lookup returns CDR1 MNHEY and CDR2 SVGAGI. Between the trimmed V and J ends, which lost 6 bases and 3 bases, there was a span of 15 bases. This receptor was taken from an adult with an advanced solid tumor such as melanoma, head and neck, liver or kidney cancer. Specimen: CD4+ or CD8+ T cells sorted from blood, collected in a trial of the OX40 agonist ivuxolimab. This chain links TRBV6-5 with TRBJ2-7, with D perhaps assigned TRBD1 or TRBD2 (5 bases each). The CDR3 DNA sequence: TGTGCCAGCAGATCGTCCGGGACCCACTACGAGCAGTACTTC. As protein: CASRSSGTHYEQYF.